This entry lists 28 T cell receptor beta chains sequenced from one sample in a study of OX40 agonist ivuxolimab in advanced cancers. Generated by immunoSEQ multiplex PCR, the TCRdb table keeps only in-frame clones and is missing some. In the table there are around 69,000 clones, more than 80% of which are singletons. The source was CD4+ or CD8+ T cells sorted from blood, collected in a trial of the OX40 agonist ivuxolimab. The receptors stem from an adult with an advanced solid tumor such as melanoma, head and neck, liver or kidney cancer.

The V call is TRBV11-2, the J call TRBJ2-1; 8 positions agree with TRBD2. Germline lookup yields CDR1 SGHAT and CDR2 FQNNGV. With 5 bases clipped from V and 5 bases from J, the junction kept 11 bases outside the gene matches. The CDR3 spans 16 residues. DNA for the CDR3: TGTGCCAGCAGCGGGATAGCGGGACATGGCGACAATGAGCAGTTCTTC. This translates into CASSGIAGHGDNEQFF.

This clone was recorded once. The chain employs TRBV4-1 and TRBJ2-3, with 13 bases aligning to TRBD2. This CDR3 spans 20 amino acids. V gave up 3 bases and J gave up 2 bases; unmatched junction bases: 14. The V gene's germline CDR1 is MGHRA and CDR2 YSYEKL. The CDR3 bases are TGCGCCAGCAGCCACCTTTTTGGGACTAGCGGGACGTGGGACACAGATACGCAGTATTTT. This translates into CASSHLFGTSGTWDTDTQYF.

The CDR3 spells CASSWVASSSYEQYF. CDR3 sequence (DNA): TGTGCCAGCAGTTGGGTTGCCTCGAGCTCCTACGAGCAGTACTTC. The chain couples TRBV6-5 to TRBJ2-7; D call uncertain. Trimming left V 4 bases short and J 0 bases short, with 13 bases between. Germline V lookup: CDR1 MNHEY, CDR2 SVGAGI. The length of the CDR3 is 15 residues.

This clone was found a few times. The CDR3 DNA sequence: TGCGCCAGCAGCTCCAGGACAGGGAATTCACCCCTCCACTTT. Translating it yields CASSSRTGNSPLHF. The chain is built from TRBV5-1 and TRBJ1-6; 8 bases line up with TRBD1. From germline, CDR1 is SGHRS and CDR2 YFSETQ. There are 14 residues in the CDR3. V lost 3 bases to trimming and J lost 7 bases; unmatched junction nucleotides: 3.

The chain uses TRBV19 and TRBJ2-1, with 8 bases lining up with TRBD2. Trimming removed 7 bases from V and 1 base from J; junction bases left unmatched: 3. The CDR3 contains 14 residues. Germline V lookup: CDR1 LNHDA, CDR2 SQIVND (reference sequence). As DNA, the CDR3 is TGTGCCAGTACTCCGGGGGGGTCCTACAATGAGCAGTTCTTC. Amino acid sequence: CASTPGGSYNEQFF.

The chain has TRBV18 and TRBJ2-3; 8 nucleotides agree with TRBD2. Per germline, CDR1 KGHSH and CDR2 LQKENI. The CDR3 length is 17 residues. V dropped 2 bases and J dropped 2; count of bases not matched to a gene: 9. CDR3 sequence (DNA): TGTGCCAGCTCACCAAGCCGGTCGGGGGGGCCCACAGATACGCAGTATTTT. Amino acid sequence: CASSPSRSGGPTDTQYF.

This chain joins TRBV27 and TRBJ2-7, with 8 bases that match TRBD1. The CDR3 is 13 amino acids. Germline trimming cut 5 bases from V and 6 bases from J; bases unmatched to any gene: 6. Germline values: CDR1 MNHEY, CDR2 SMNVEV (reference sequence). CDR3 sequence (DNA): TGTGCCAGCAGTCCAGGACAGGGCAGCGAGCAGTACTTC. This codes for CASSPGQGSEQYF.

Only a few counts were recorded for this clone. The rearrangement links TRBV7-3 to TRBJ2-1, with D possibly being TRBD2 (6 bases). Deletions cut 4 bases from V and 4 bases from J, with 14 bases between. CDR1 is SGHTA, CDR2 FQGTGA, per germline. The CDR3 is made up of 15 amino acids. The CDR3 region is CASSYMGLNYNEQFF. CDR3 sequence (DNA): TGTGCCAGCAGCTACATGGGACTGAATTACAATGAGCAGTTCTTC.

The chain is built from TRBV5-4 and TRBJ2-1; 7 bases agree with TRBD1. Germline-derived CDR1 and CDR2 are SGHNT and YYREEE (reference sequence). V dropped 7 bases and J dropped 1; count of bases not matched to a gene: 5. The CDR3 totals 14 residues. The CDR3 loop reads CASRDRESYNEQFF. CDR3 DNA: TGTGCCAGCCGAGACAGGGAATCCTACAATGAGCAGTTCTTC.

J is TRBJ1-1 and V is TRBV27; 7 nucleotides agree with TRBD1. CDR1 is MNHEY, CDR2 SMNVEV, per germline (reference sequence). Trimming at V came to 6 bases and at J to 4 bases, leaving 2 bases not matched to a gene. CDR3 length: 12 amino acids. For the CDR3, the DNA is TGTGCCAGCAGGAGGGGGCCCACTGAAGCTTTCTTT. It yields the protein CASRRGPTEAFF.

The chain combines TRBV27 with TRBJ1-2; 9 nucleotides align to TRBD1. Germline CDR1 and CDR2: MNHEY and SMNVEV (reference sequence). The V gene end was trimmed by 10 bases and the J gene end by 6 bases; junction bases not matched to a gene: 3. The CDR3 covers 11 residues. CDR3: CATRTGDGYTF. The CDR3 DNA follows: TGTGCCACCCGGACAGGGGATGGCTACACCTTC.

This sequence joins TRBV4-2 and TRBJ1-5; 7 bases map to TRBD1. Losses at the gene ends were 0 bases for V and 6 bases for J; bases not matched to a gene: 8. The CDR3 extends over 16 amino acids. In germline, CDR1 is LGHNA, CDR2 YNFKEQ. The CDR3 here is CASSQEGVTGAQPQHF. As DNA, the CDR3 is TGTGCCAGCAGCCAAGAAGGGGTTACAGGGGCTCAGCCCCAGCATTTT.

The chain has TRBV5-4 and TRBJ2-7; TRBD2 matches 8 bases. V was clipped by 2 bases and J by 6 bases; unmatched bases: 7. The CDR3 covers 14 residues. Per the germline V gene, CDR1 is SGHNT and CDR2 is YYREEE (reference sequence). In DNA form, the CDR3 reads TGTGCCAGCAGCTTAACGGGGGGGGAGTTCGAGCAGTACTTC. Its protein is CASSLTGGEFEQYF.

V is TRBV13 and J is TRBJ1-4; a weak D match, TRBD1 (5 bases). The germline V gene encodes CDR1 PRHDT and CDR2 FYEKMQ (reference sequence). The CDR3 consists of 18 residues. The V and J ends lost 6 bases and 8 bases respectively, with 28 bases between them. The CDR3 is CASSFTQGRIANEEKLFF. The CDR3, as DNA: TGTGCCAGCAGTTTCACCCAGGGCAGGATCGCAAATGAGGAAAAACTGTTTTTT.

The rearrangement links TRBV4-3 to TRBJ1-2; D is uncertain. Germline V lookup: CDR1 LGHNA, CDR2 YSLEER. This CDR3 is built from 16 residues. V shed 0 bases and J shed 8 bases, with 19 bases lying between them. In nucleotides, the CDR3 is TGCGCCAGCAGCCAAGATCAGGAAAGGGCTCTATGGGGCTACACCTTC. Residues: CASSQDQERALWGYTF.

V usage is TRBV4-3 and J usage is TRBJ2-6, with D possibly TRBD1 on 6 matching bases. Germline values: CDR1 LGHNA, CDR2 YSLEER. This CDR3 region has 17 residues. Trimming removed 0 bases from V and 2 bases from J, with 11 bases in between. DNA of the CDR3: TGCGCCAGCAGCCAAGATCGAGGGGGTGCTGGGGCCAACGTCCTGACTTTC. This encodes CASSQDRGGAGANVLTF.

The chain joins TRBV9 to TRBJ2-1; tentative D call: TRBD2 (7 bases). Trimming shortened V by 4 bases and J by 7 bases, and 21 bases separated the two germline ends. CDR1 SGDLS and CDR2 YYNGEE come from the germline V gene. There are 16 residues in the CDR3. CDR3 nucleotide sequence: TGTGCCAGCAGCCCATCGGGGGGCCGAGATTGGAATGAGCAGTTCTTC. Protein product: CASSPSGGRDWNEQFF.

The V call is TRBV19, the J call TRBJ2-7, with D perhaps TRBD1 (5 bases). CDR1 is LNHDA, CDR2 SQIVND, per germline (reference sequence). Trimming cost V 3 bases and J 2 bases, with 11 bases left between them. This CDR3 comprises 14 residues. CDR3 sequence reads: CASSIGAATYEQYF. CDR3 bases: TGTGCCAGTAGTATTGGGGCGGCGACCTACGAGCAGTACTTC.

This clone was seen more than once but under ten times. The J gene is TRBJ1-1, the V gene TRBV2; D gene unclear. Germline assignment: CDR1 SNHLY and CDR2 FYNNEI. The V end lost 7 bases, the J end lost 3 bases, and 3 bases lay between the germline ends. The CDR3 length is 10 residues. This CDR3 is CASTDTEAFF. The DNA of the CDR3 is TGTGCCAGCACCGACACTGAAGCTTTCTTT. Complete variable domain (other parts from reference TRBV2 and TRBJ1-1): EPEVTQTPSHQVTQMGQEVILRCVPISNHLYFYWYRQILGQKVEFLVSFYNNEISEKSEIFDDQFSVERPDGSNFTLKIRSTKLEDSAMYFCASTDTEAFFGQGTRLTVV.

The CDR3 region has the DNA TGTGCCAGTACTTTTAGCCGGGACAGGAAGAGGGACACTGAAGCTTTCTTT. Protein product: CASTFSRDRKRDTEAFF. This sequence joins TRBV19 and TRBJ1-1; 8 positions agree with TRBD1. This CDR3 is built from 17 residues. V was clipped by 7 bases and J by 3 bases; unmatched bases: 16. Germline values: CDR1 LNHDA, CDR2 SQIVND (reference sequence).

This chain uses TRBV11-3 with TRBJ2-3; D perhaps matches TRBD2 (6 bases). The V end was cut by 1 base, the J end by 2 bases, with 13 bases between. From germline, CDR1 is SGHNT and CDR2 YENEEA. The CDR3 spans 16 residues. As DNA, the CDR3 is TGTGCCAGCAGCTTAGGGGAGGCTAGCCACACAGATACGCAGTATTTT. Its translation is CASSLGEASHTDTQYF.

The chain has TRBV15 and TRBJ1-5; no clear D gene. V lost 0 bases, J lost 0 bases, and 9 bases lay in between. The CDR3 consists of 16 residues. Germline V gives CDR1 LNHNV, CDR2 YYDKDF (reference sequence). The CDR3 here is CATSRDGPSSNQPQHF. In DNA form, the CDR3 reads TGTGCCACCAGCAGAGATGGGCCTTCTAGCAATCAGCCCCAGCATTTT.

This clone was counted a few times. J is TRBJ2-1 and V is TRBV2; 9 bases align to TRBD2. Germline trimming cut 1 base from V and 4 bases from J; bases unmatched to any gene: 2. This CDR3 is built from 15 residues. The germline V gene has CDR1 SNHLY and CDR2 FYNNEI. The CDR3 region has the DNA TGTGCCAGCAGTGAAGTAGCGGGGGTTTACAATGAGCAGTTCTTC. It codes for CASSEVAGVYNEQFF.

The chain recombines TRBV7-9 with TRBJ2-3; 8 positions agree with TRBD2. The CDR3 has 17 residues. Germline trimming cut 6 bases from V and 3 bases from J; bases unmatched to any gene: 14. Looked up from germline, CDR1 is SEHNR and CDR2 is FQNEAQ (reference sequence). This CDR3 reads CASRYTPGTRGTDTQYF. CDR3 DNA: TGTGCCAGCAGATATACACCCGGGACTAGGGGGACAGATACGCAGTATTTT.

The chain couples TRBV9 to TRBJ1-1; D is unclear. Trimming took off 4 bases at V and 4 bases at J, with 11 bases between the two ends. Looked up from germline, CDR1 is SGDLS and CDR2 is YYNGEE. This CDR3 spans 13 amino acids. The chain's CDR3 is CASSPPLGTEAFF. CDR3 coding DNA: TGTGCCAGCAGCCCCCCACTTGGCACTGAAGCTTTCTTT.

The chain uses TRBV11-3 and TRBJ2-7, with 7 bases identical to TRBD1. Germline CDR1 SGHNT, CDR2 YENEEA. The J segment lost 6 bases and the V segment lost 3 bases, leaving 2 bases of the junction unmatched. There are 12 residues in the CDR3. The CDR3: CASSFAGGEQYF. The CDR3, as DNA: TGTGCCAGCAGCTTCGCAGGGGGCGAGCAGTACTTC.

The J gene is TRBJ1-2, the V gene TRBV13; 7 positions agree with TRBD1. Germline CDR1 is PRHDT and CDR2 is FYEKMQ (reference sequence). CDR3 length: 13 residues. V shed 8 bases and J 8 bases; nucleotides not matched to a gene: 11. The CDR3 here is CASHGNRDSGYTF. The CDR3 DNA reads TGTGCCAGCCATGGGAACCGGGACAGCGGCTACACCTTC.

The chain has TRBV28 and TRBJ2-7; D unclear. The length of the CDR3 is 11 residues. The germline V and J ends were trimmed by 5 bases and 4 bases, with 6 bases remaining between them. CDR1 is MDHEN, CDR2 SYDVKM, per germline. Here the CDR3 reads CASSANYEQYF. The CDR3 bases are TGTGCCAGCAGTGCCAATTACGAGCAGTACTTC.